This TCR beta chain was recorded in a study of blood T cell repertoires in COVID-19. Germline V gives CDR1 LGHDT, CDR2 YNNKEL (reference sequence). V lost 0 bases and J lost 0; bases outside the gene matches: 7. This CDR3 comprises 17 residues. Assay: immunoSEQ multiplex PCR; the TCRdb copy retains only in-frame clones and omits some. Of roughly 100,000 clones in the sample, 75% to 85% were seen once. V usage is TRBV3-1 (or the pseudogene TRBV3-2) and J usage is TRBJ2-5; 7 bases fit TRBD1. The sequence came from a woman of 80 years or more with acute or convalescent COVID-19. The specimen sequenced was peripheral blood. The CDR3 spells CASSQETGTDYQETQYF. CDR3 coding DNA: TGTGCCAGCAGCCAAGAGACAGGGACAGACTACCAAGAGACCCAGTACTTC.